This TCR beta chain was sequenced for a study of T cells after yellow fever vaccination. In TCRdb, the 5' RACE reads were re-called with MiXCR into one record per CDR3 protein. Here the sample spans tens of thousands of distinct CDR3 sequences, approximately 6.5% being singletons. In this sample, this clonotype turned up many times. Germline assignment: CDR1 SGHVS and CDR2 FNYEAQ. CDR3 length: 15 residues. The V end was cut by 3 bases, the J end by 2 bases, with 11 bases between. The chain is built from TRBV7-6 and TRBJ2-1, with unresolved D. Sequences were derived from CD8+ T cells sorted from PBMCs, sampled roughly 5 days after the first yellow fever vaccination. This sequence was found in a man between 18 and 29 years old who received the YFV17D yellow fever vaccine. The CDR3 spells CASSLVSVAYNEQFF. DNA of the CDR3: TGTGCCAGCAGCTTGGTCTCGGTTGCCTACAATGAGCAGTTCTTC.